This T cell receptor beta chain was sequenced during a study of monozygotic twins with inflammatory bowel disease. Overall study results and limits: Support for any single strong IBD-associated signal or clonotype was not found.

TCRdb re-called the 5' RACE reads, yielding one record per CDR3 amino acid sequence without DNA. The sample includes 350,000 to 500,000 distinct CDR3 sequences. A note on this clonotype: The antigen is not known.

This CDR3 is built from 13 residues. Germline V gene sequence: CDR1 LNHDA, CDR2 SQIVND (reference sequence). Sequenced input: blood. The chain couples TRBV19 to TRBJ1-1. This receptor was obtained from a human donor with ulcerative colitis or Crohn's disease, or a healthy co-twin of an affected twin (not recorded which). The CDR3 here is CASRRDLNTEAFF.